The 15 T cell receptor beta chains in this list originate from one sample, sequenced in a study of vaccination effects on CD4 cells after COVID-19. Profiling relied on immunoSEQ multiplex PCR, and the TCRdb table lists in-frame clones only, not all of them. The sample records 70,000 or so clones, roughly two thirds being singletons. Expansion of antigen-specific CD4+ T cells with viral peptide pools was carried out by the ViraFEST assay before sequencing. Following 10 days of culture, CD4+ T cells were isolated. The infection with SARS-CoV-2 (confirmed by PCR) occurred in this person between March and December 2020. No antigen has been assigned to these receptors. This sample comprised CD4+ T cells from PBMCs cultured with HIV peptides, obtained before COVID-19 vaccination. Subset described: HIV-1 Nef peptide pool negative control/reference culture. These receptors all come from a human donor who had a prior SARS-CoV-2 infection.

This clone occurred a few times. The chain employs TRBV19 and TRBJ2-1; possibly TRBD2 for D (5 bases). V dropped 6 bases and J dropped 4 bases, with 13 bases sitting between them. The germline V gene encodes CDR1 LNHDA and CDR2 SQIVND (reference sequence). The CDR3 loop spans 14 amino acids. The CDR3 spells CASSIGNAYNEQFF. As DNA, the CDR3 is TGTGCCAGTAGCATCGGGAACGCTTACAATGAGCAGTTCTTC.

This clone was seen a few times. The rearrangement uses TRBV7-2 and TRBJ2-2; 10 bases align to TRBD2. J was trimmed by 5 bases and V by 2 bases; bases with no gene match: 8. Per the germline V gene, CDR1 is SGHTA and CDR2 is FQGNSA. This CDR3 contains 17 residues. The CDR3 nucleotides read TGTGCCAGCAGCTTAATAAGCGGGGGGGCCTCTACCGGGGAGCTGTTTTTT. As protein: CASSLISGGASTGELFF.

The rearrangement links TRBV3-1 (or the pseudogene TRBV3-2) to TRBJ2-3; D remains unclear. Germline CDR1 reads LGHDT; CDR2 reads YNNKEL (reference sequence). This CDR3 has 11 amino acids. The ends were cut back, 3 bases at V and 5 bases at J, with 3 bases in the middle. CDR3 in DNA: TGTGCCAGCAGCCAGGTAGATACGCAGTATTTT. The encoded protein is CASSQVDTQYF.

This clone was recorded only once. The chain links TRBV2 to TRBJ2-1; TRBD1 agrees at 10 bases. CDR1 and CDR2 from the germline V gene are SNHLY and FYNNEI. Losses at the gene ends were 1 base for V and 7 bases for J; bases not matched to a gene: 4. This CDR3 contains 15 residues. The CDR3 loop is CASSEGQGARNEQFF. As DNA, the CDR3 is TGTGCCAGCAGTGAAGGACAGGGGGCGAGGAATGAGCAGTTCTTC.

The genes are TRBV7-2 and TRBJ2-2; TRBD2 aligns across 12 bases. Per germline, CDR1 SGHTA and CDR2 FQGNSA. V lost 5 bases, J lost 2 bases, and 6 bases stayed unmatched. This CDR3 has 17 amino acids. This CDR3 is CASSLTSGGLNTGELFF. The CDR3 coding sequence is TGTGCCAGCAGCCTCACTAGCGGGGGGCTCAACACCGGGGAGCTGTTTTTT.

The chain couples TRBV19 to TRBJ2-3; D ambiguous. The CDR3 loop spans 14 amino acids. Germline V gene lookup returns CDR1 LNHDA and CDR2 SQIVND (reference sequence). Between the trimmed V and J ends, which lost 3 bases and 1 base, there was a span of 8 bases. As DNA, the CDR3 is TGTGCCAGTAGTATTCAGGTCGGCACAGATACGCAGTATTTT. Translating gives CASSIQVGTDTQYF.

CDR3 coding DNA: TGTGCCAGCAGCCGAACAGGATCGGCGGAGCAGTACTTC. It yields the protein CASSRTGSAEQYF. V and J are TRBV3-1 (or the pseudogene TRBV3-2) and TRBJ2-7, with D perhaps TRBD1 (5 bases). The CDR3 contains 13 residues. V was shortened by 4 bases and J by 7 bases, with 14 bases between the two germline ends. Germline CDR1 LGHDT, CDR2 YNNKEL (reference sequence).

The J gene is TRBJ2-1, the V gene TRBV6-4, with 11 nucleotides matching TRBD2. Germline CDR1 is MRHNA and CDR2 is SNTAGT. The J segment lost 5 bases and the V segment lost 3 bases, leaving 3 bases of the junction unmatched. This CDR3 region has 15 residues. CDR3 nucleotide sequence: TGTGCCAGCAGTGAACTAGCGGGGGTTGACAATGAGCAGTTCTTC. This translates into CASSELAGVDNEQFF.

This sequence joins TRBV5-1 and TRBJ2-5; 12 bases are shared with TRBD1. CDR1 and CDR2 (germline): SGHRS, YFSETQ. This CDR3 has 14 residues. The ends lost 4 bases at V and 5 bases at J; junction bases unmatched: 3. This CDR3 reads CASSTGQGAETQYF. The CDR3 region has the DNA TGCGCCAGCAGCACGGGACAGGGGGCGGAGACCCAGTACTTC.

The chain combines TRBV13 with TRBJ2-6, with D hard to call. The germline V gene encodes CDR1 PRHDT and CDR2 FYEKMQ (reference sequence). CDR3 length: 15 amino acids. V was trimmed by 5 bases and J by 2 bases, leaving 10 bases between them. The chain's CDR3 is CASSAGSAGANVLTF. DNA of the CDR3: TGTGCCAGCAGCGCTGGAAGTGCTGGGGCCAACGTCCTGACTTTC.

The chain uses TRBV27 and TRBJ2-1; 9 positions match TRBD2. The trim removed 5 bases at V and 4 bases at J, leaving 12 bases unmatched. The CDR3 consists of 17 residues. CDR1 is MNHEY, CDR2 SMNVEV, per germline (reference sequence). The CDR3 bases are TGTGCCAGCAGTATAAGAGTACTAGCGGGCGTATACAATGAGCAGTTCTTC. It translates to CASSIRVLAGVYNEQFF.

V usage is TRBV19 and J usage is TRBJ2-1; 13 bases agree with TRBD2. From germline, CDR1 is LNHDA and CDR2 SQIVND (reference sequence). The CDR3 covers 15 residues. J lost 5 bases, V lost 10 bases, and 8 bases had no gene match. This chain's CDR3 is CATRGGTSGNNEQFF. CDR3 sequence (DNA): TGTGCCACCCGGGGGGGGACTAGCGGGAACAATGAGCAGTTCTTC.

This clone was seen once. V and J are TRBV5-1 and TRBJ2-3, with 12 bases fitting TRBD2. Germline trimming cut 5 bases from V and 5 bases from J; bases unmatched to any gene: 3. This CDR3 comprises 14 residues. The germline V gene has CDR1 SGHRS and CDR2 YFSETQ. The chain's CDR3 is CASRPGLAGDTQYF. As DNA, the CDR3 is TGCGCCAGCAGACCGGGACTAGCGGGAGATACGCAGTATTTT.

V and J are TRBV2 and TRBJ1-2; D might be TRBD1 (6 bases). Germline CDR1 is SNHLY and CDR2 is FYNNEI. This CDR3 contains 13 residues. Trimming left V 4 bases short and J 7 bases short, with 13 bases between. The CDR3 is CASSGSGDAGYTF. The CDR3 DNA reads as TGTGCCAGCAGTGGTTCAGGGGATGCTGGCTACACCTTC.

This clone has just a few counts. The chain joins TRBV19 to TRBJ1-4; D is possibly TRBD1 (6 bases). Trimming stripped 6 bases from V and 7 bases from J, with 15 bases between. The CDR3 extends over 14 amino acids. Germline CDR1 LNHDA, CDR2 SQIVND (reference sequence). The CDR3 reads CASSVRDIGEKLFF. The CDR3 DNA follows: TGTGCCAGTAGCGTCCGGGACATAGGTGAAAAACTGTTTTTT.